This T cell receptor (beta chain) was captured by sequencing in a study of blood T cell repertoires in COVID-19. Produced via immunoSEQ multiplex PCR; TCRdb's table is partial and in-frame only. The sample contains a few hundred thousand clones, 85% to 90% of which appear only once. The sequenced sample consisted of peripheral blood. This receptor was obtained from a woman aged 45-65 years with COVID-19, enrolled during active disease.

CDR3 nucleotides: TGTGCCAGCAGAAACCGGGACAGGGAGCAAGAGACCCAGTACTTC. Translated, it gives CASRNRDREQETQYF. The gene calls are TRBV11-2 and TRBJ2-5; 9 bases align to TRBD1. J was trimmed by 2 bases and V by 6 bases; bases with no gene match: 7. Germline V CDR1 and CDR2: SGHAT, FQNNGV. The CDR3 spans 15 residues.